This T cell receptor (beta chain) was observed in a study of blood T cell repertoires in COVID-19 (dated by TCRdb to about 2020). With regard to the full study: Samples from collaborators originated in the United States, Italy and Spain and spanned both the acute and convalescent phases of COVID-19. The prospective study material was composed of cDNA or gDNA derived from T cells, B-cell-depleted T cells, or PBMCs. Deeply sampled blood TCRbeta repertoires from subjects exposed to, actively infected with, or recovered from COVID-19 were included in the dataset. The repertoires were released in a freely available public database intended as a resource for research on the immune response to SARS-CoV-2. Samples were obtained from the ongoing ImmuneRACE study (first 160 participants) and from over 1,000 subjects provided by 6 global collaborators. Nearly every sample came with metadata listing a de-identified subject ID, COVID-19 status, age in years and sex. HLA class I and class II types, where available, came from metadata supplied by the sample provider rather than from assay-based typing. What the work shows at the level of the full study, not this receptor alone: How much clinical and demographic metadata was included differed by source and by participant, and the metadata was provided uncurated.

This clone was seen only once. Which antigen it targets is not known. No base quality values were provided; no much bigger clone lies one nucleotide off. As encoded in the germline V gene (reference sequence), CDR1 is MNHEY while CDR2 is SMNVEV. The CDR3 numbers 15 residues from cysteine through phenylalanine. CDR3 DNA is the only sequence kept; it has 45 bases, read in frame from the first base. Cut back by 5 bases and 5 bases, the V and J ends lie 15 bases apart. Collaborating institutions collected whole blood in K2EDTA tubes following their own protocols. Collaborator samples were shipped for TCRbeta analysis as frozen whole blood, isolated PBMCs, or DNA extracted from either sample type. The immunoSEQ Assay, a bias-controlled multiplex PCR, was used to amplify TCRbeta CDR3 regions from genomic DNA. Processing in the source paper ran as follows. The number of nucleated cells in each sample was estimated from the amplification of reference gene primers within the assay. To quantify the absolute abundance of each unique TCRbeta CDR3 rearrangement, sequence reads were collapsed and filtered. For each sample, productive Simpson clonality was calculated as the square root of Simpson's diversity index over productive rearrangements. Drawn from immuneACCESS, this table holds only the in-frame rearrangements with V and J called that TCRdb kept. Clones are partly lost; checked studies trace under half to an unresolved V gene and leave the rest unexplained. V and J calls and clone size follow that table, whereas D and trimming were derived from the DNA. Counted in this sample were around 700,000 clones; approximately 90% of them appeared once. 0.2% to 0.3% of the sample lies in the top ten.

The specimen was peripheral blood. This clonotype was sampled from a woman under 30 with acute or convalescent COVID-19. The chain joins TRBV27 to TRBJ2-2; no D gene is confidently identified. The DNA sequence is TGTGCCAGCAGTCCTTACAGTGGATCGACCGGGGAGCTGTTTTTT. Translated, this is CASSPYSGSTGELFF.